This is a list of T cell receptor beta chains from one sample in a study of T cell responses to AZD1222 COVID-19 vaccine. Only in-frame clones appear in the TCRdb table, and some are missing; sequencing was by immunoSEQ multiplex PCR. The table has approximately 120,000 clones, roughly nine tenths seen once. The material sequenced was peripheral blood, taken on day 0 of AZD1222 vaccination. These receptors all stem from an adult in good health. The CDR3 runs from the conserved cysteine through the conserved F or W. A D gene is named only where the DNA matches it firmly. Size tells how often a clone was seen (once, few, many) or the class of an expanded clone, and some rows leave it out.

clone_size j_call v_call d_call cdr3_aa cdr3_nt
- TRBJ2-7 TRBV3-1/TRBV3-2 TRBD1 CASSWDRGVEQYF TGTGCCAGCAGCTGGGACAGGGGGGTCGAGCAGTACTTC
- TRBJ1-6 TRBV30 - CAWTGGWVGSSPLHF TGTGCCTGGACCGGAGGGTGGGTGGGTAGTTCACCCCTCCACTTT
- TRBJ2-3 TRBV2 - CASSQSWPSATDTQYF TGTGCCAGCAGCCAGAGTTGGCCTAGCGCTACAGATACGCAGTATTTT
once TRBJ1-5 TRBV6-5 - CASRTHANQPQHF TGTGCCAGCAGGACACATGCGAACCAGCCCCAGCATTTT
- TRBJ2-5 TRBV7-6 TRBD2 CASSVTSGGEETQYF TGTGCCAGCAGCGTCACTAGCGGGGGGGAAGAGACCCAGTACTTC
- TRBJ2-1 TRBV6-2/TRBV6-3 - CASSPQMAERGEFF TGTGCCAGCAGTCCCCAGATGGCGGAGAGGGGGGAGTTCTTC
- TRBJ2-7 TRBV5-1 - CASSRLGEIGYEQYF TGCGCCAGCAGCCGACTAGGGGAAATAGGGTACGAGCAGTACTTC
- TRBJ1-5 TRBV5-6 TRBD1 CASSLEAGTGGNQPQHF TGTGCCAGCAGCTTGGAAGCAGGGACAGGGGGCAATCAGCCCCAGCATTTT
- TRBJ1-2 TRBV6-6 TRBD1 CASSYGQETYGYTF TGTGCCAGCAGTTACGGACAGGAGACATATGGCTACACCTTC
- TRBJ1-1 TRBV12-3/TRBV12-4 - CASSRQDGTEAFF TGTGCCAGCAGCCGACAGGACGGTACTGAAGCTTTCTTT
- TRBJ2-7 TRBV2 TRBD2 CASSHSGRDRYEQYF TGTGCCAGCAGTCATAGCGGGAGGGACCGCTACGAGCAGTACTTC
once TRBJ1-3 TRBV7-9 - CASSLETGSRNTIYF TGTGCCAGCAGCTTAGAGACAGGTTCGAGAAACACCATATATTTT
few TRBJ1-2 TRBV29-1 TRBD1 CSVEDWTGNYGYTF TGCAGCGTTGAAGATTGGACAGGGAACTATGGCTACACCTTC
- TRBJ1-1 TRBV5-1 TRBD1 CASSLPTGQVTEAFF TGCGCCAGCAGCCTACCGACAGGGCAGGTAACTGAAGCTTTCTTT
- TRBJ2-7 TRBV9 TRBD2 CASSVEAGTYEQYF TGTGCCAGCAGCGTAGAAGCGGGGACCTACGAGCAGTACTTC
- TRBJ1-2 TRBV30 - CACQSPRDRANYGYTF TGTGCCTGCCAATCACCCCGGGACCGAGCTAACTATGGCTACACCTTC
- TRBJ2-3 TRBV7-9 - CASSFPRFGTDTQYF TGTGCCAGCAGCTTCCCTCGCTTCGGCACAGATACGCAGTATTTT
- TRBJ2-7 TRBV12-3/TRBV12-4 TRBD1 CASSWDRTYEQYF TGTGCCAGCAGTTGGGACAGAACCTACGAGCAGTACTTC
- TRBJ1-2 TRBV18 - CASSPEVRANYGYTF TGTGCCAGCTCACCGGAGGTTCGAGCTAACTATGGCTACACCTTC
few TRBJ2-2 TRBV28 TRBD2 CASSLQSGGSGELFF TGTGCCAGCAGTTTGCAAAGCGGGGGTAGCGGGGAGCTGTTTTTT
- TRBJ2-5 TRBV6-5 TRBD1 CASSYPGTGGETQYF TGTGCCAGCAGTTACCCCGGCACAGGGGGTGAGACCCAGTACTTC
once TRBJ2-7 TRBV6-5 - CASSYSPDPSYEQYF TGTGCCAGCAGTTACTCCCCGGACCCTTCCTACGAGCAGTACTTC
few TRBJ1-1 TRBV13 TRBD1 CASSLGGQGNTEAFF TGTGCCAGCAGCTTAGGCGGACAGGGGAACACTGAAGCTTTCTTT
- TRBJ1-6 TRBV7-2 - CASSLEGADNSPLHF TGTGCCAGCAGCTTGGAAGGGGCTGATAATTCACCCCTCCACTTT
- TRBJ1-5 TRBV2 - CASMASNQPQHF TGTGCCAGCATGGCGAGCAATCAGCCCCAGCATTTT
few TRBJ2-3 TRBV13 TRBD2 CASSLTSEAPGVQYF TGTGCCAGCAGCTTAACTAGCGAGGCGCCTGGTGTGCAGTATTTT
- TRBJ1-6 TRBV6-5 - CASSYSSREGNSPLHF TGTGCCAGCAGTTACTCGAGCAGGGAGGGGAATTCACCCCTCCACTTT
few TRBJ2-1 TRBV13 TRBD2 CASSLGGSGATGNEQFF TGTGCCAGCAGCTTAGGGGGTAGCGGGGCCACGGGGAATGAGCAGTTCTTC
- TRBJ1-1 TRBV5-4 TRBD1 CASGTTGGASNTEAFF TGTGCCAGCGGCACGACAGGGGGCGCCTCGAACACTGAAGCTTTCTTT
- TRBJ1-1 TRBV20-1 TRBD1 CSAFRGAEAFF TGCAGTGCTTTCAGGGGGGCTGAAGCTTTCTTT